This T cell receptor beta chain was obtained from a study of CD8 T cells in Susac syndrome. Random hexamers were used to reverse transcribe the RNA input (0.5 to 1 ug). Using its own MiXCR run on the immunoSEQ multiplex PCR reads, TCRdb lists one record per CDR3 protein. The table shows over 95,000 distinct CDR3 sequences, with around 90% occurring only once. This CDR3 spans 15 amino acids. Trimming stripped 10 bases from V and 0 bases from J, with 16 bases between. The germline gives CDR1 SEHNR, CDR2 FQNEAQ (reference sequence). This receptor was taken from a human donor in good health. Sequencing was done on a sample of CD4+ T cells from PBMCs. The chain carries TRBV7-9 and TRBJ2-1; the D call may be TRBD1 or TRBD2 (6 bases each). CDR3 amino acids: CATSPRGLSYNEQFF. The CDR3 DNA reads TGTGCCACTTCCCCCAGGGGACTCTCCTACAATGAGCAGTTCTTC.